Each of the 20 T cell receptor beta chains below was sequenced from the same sample in a study of cytomegalovirus exposure and HLA in healthy donors. The PCR had 60 Vbeta and 13 Jbeta primers. Sequencing was performed with immunoSEQ multiplex PCR; in TCRdb, only in-frame clones are kept and a portion is missing. The sample contains more than 200,000 clones, almost 70% of which appear only once. Sequencing input: PBMCs. Receptors were obtained from a man in his forties or fifties in good health and CMV-seropositive.

V is TRBV6-6 and J is TRBJ2-7; D call uncertain. Germline lookup yields CDR1 MNHNY and CDR2 SVGAGI (reference sequence). There are 12 residues in the CDR3. V was cut by 10 bases and J by 2 bases, with 12 bases left in between. CDR3 amino acids: CATGAYAYEQYF. DNA for the CDR3: TGTGCCACTGGTGCCTATGCCTACGAGCAGTACTTC.

The chain uses TRBV19 and TRBJ2-3; TRBD2 aligns across 12 bases. This CDR3 contains 17 residues. The V gene's germline CDR1 is LNHDA and CDR2 SQIVND (reference sequence). V shed 5 bases, J shed 9 bases, and the junction held 15 bases outside the gene matches. The CDR3 DNA reads TGTGCCAGTAGTGGGCTAGCGGGGGGGCCAAGGCAGCGAACGCAGTATTTT. Translated, it gives CASSGLAGGPRQRTQYF.

The gene calls are TRBV27 and TRBJ2-7; TRBD2 aligns across 10 bases. V gave up 6 bases and J gave up 7 bases; unmatched junction bases: 6. CDR1 and CDR2 (germline): MNHEY, SMNVEV (reference sequence). The CDR3 covers 13 residues. The CDR3 DNA follows: TGTGCCAGCAGCCTAGCGGGGGCGGGTGAGCAGTACTTC. Its protein is CASSLAGAGEQYF.

This clone occurred a few times. DNA of the CDR3: TGTGCCAGCAGTCTCGGACAGTATGAAAAACTGTTTTTT. Translated, it gives CASSLGQYEKLFF. J is TRBJ1-4 and V is TRBV5-6, with D perhaps matching TRBD1 (6 bases). The germline V gene encodes CDR1 SGHDT and CDR2 YYEEEE. The V end lost 5 bases, the J end lost 6 bases, and 11 bases lay between the germline ends. CDR3 size: 13 residues.

The CDR3, as DNA: TGTGCCAGCAGCTTGGATGGAGGCACCAAGAACACTGAAGCTTTCTTT. It specifies CASSLDGGTKNTEAFF. J is TRBJ1-1 and V is TRBV5-4; D is undetermined. CDR1 is SGHNT, CDR2 YYREEE, per germline (reference sequence). Trimming left V 0 bases short and J 1 base short, with 13 bases between. The CDR3 contains 16 residues.

This chain uses TRBV28 with TRBJ1-4; D gene unclear. Trimming left V 8 bases short and J 8 bases short, with 15 bases between. The CDR3 loop spans 13 amino acids. CDR1 and CDR2 from the germline V gene are MDHEN and SYDVKM. The CDR3 bases are TGTGCCAGCCACCCGGGGTCTAGAGAAAAACTGTTTTTT. The encoded protein is CASHPGSREKLFF.

V usage is TRBV28 and J usage is TRBJ2-3; D remains ambiguous. V shed 11 bases and J shed 2 bases, with 14 bases lying between them. Germline V lookup: CDR1 MDHEN, CDR2 SYDVKM. CDR3 length: 13 residues. The CDR3 region has the DNA TGTGCCGGCAAGAGCTCCGCCACAGATACGCAGTATTTT. This codes for CAGKSSATDTQYF. The full variable domain, its missing parts supplied by reference TRBV28 and TRBJ2-3, is DVKVTQSSRYLVKRTGEKVFLECVQDMDHENMFWYRQDPGLGLRLIYFSYDVKMKEKGDIPEGYSVSREKKERFSLILESASTNQTSMYLCAGKSSATDTQYFGPGTRLTVL.

This chain joins TRBV19 and TRBJ2-7; tentative D call: TRBD1 (6 bases). The length of the CDR3 is 14 residues. Trimming shortened V by 3 bases and J by 0 bases, and 9 bases separated the two germline ends. Germline V gene data show CDR1 as LNHDA and CDR2 as SQIVND (reference sequence). CDR3 bases: TGTGCCAGTAGTATTCAGGGGAGCTCCTACGAGCAGTACTTC. Amino acid sequence: CASSIQGSSYEQYF. The full variable domain, its missing parts supplied by reference TRBV19 and TRBJ2-7, is DGGITQSPKYLFRKEGQNVTLSCEQNLNHDAMYWYRQDPGQGLRLIYYSQIVNDFQKGDIAEGYSVSREKKESFPLTVTSAQKNPTAFYLCASSIQGSSYEQYFGPGTRLTVT.

The chain recombines TRBV11-2 with TRBJ2-7, with a weak D call TRBD1 (5 bases). Trimming stripped 2 bases from V and 6 bases from J, with 11 bases between. The germline gives CDR1 SGHAT, CDR2 FQNNGV. The CDR3 is 13 amino acids. CDR3 loop: CASSLSRAGEQYF. DNA for the CDR3: TGTGCCAGCAGCTTAAGCAGGGCCGGCGAGCAGTACTTC.

V is TRBV5-8 and J is TRBJ1-1; D perhaps matches TRBD1 (5 bases). The germline V gene encodes CDR1 SGHTS and CDR2 YDEGEE. The V end lost 0 bases, the J end lost 0 bases, and 6 bases lay between the germline ends. The CDR3 loop spans 14 amino acids. In nucleotides, the CDR3 is TGTGCCAGCAGCTTGGGACAGATGAACACTGAAGCTTTCTTT. Amino acid sequence: CASSLGQMNTEAFF.

The rearrangement joins TRBV7-8 to TRBJ1-2, with TRBD1 matching 7 bases. Germline lookup yields CDR1 SGHVS and CDR2 FQNEAQ. The CDR3 is made up of 18 amino acids. Losses at the gene ends were 2 bases for V and 0 bases for J; bases not matched to a gene: 12. This CDR3 is CASSLRIPFDRANYGYTF. The CDR3 coding sequence is TGTGCCAGCAGCTTAAGAATTCCCTTCGACAGGGCTAACTATGGCTACACCTTC.

A single count supports this clone. The CDR3 here is CASNRDIDTEAFF. The CDR3 nucleotides read TGCGCCAGCAACCGGGACATAGACACTGAAGCTTTCTTT. V and J are TRBV5-1 and TRBJ1-1; D perhaps matches TRBD1 (6 bases). The CDR3 sequence is 13 residues long. Germline values: CDR1 SGHRS, CDR2 YFSETQ. V lost 6 bases and J 3 bases, leaving 12 bases between the germline ends.

This sequence joins TRBV6-6 and TRBJ2-2; a weak D match, TRBD1 (7 bases). CDR3 length equals 14 residues. V lost 6 bases, J lost 3 bases, and 11 bases lay in between. The germline V gene has CDR1 MNHNY and CDR2 SVGAGI (reference sequence). The CDR3 is CASRIRGDTGELFF. The CDR3 DNA is TGTGCCAGCAGGATCAGGGGGGACACCGGGGAGCTGTTTTTT.

This clone has only one observation. The chain carries TRBV11-1 and TRBJ1-6; D remains ambiguous. CDR3 length equals 13 residues. CDR1 is SGHAT and CDR2 is FQDESV in the germline V gene (reference sequence). V lost 4 bases and J 7 bases, leaving 8 bases between the germline ends. CDR3 nucleotide sequence: TGTGCCAGCAGCTGGACGGGGAATTCACCCCTCCACTTT. Translated: CASSWTGNSPLHF.

The chain is built from TRBV6-1 and TRBJ1-2, with 8 nucleotides matching TRBD1. The CDR3 totals 14 residues. J gave up 5 bases and V 6 bases, and 8 bases lay outside the gene matches. CDR1 is MNHNS, CDR2 SASEGT, per germline. The CDR3 nucleotides are TGTGCCAGCAGACGGACAGGGCCGGAATATGGCTACACCTTC. Translated, it gives CASRRTGPEYGYTF.

A few counts support this clone. The chain links TRBV2 to TRBJ1-2; 9 nucleotides agree with TRBD1. The CDR3 is 13 amino acids. The germline gives CDR1 SNHLY, CDR2 FYNNEI. Losses at the gene ends were 7 bases for V and 4 bases for J; bases not matched to a gene: 4. The CDR3 reads CASTPDRGYGYTF. As DNA, the CDR3 is TGTGCCAGCACCCCGGACAGGGGCTATGGCTACACCTTC.

The chain carries TRBV11-1 and TRBJ1-1, with no clear D. The CDR3 is 16 residues long. Trimming shortened V by 1 base and J by 0 bases, and 12 bases separated the two germline ends. Germline V gene sequence: CDR1 SGHAT, CDR2 FQDESV (reference sequence). CDR3 sequence: CASSLDRWALNTEAFF. CDR3 DNA sequence: TGTGCCAGCAGCTTAGACCGGTGGGCACTGAACACTGAAGCTTTCTTT. The full variable domain, rest sourced from reference TRBV11-1 and TRBJ1-1, is EAEVAQSPRYKITEKSQAVAFWCDPISGHATLYWYRQILGQGPELLVQFQDESVVDDSQLPKDRFSAERLKGVDSTLKIQPAELGDSAMYLCASSLDRWALNTEAFFGQGTRLTVV.

V usage is TRBV19 and J usage is TRBJ1-1; TRBD1 matches at 7 bases. V shed 3 bases and J 5 bases; nucleotides not matched to a gene: 6. Looked up from germline, CDR1 is LNHDA and CDR2 is SQIVND (reference sequence). The CDR3 has 14 amino acids. This CDR3 reads CASSIDRDDTEAFF. CDR3 DNA sequence: TGTGCCAGTAGTATTGACAGGGACGATACTGAAGCTTTCTTT. The complete variable domain, with remaining parts taken from reference TRBV19 and TRBJ1-1, reads DGGITQSPKYLFRKEGQNVTLSCEQNLNHDAMYWYRQDPGQGLRLIYYSQIVNDFQKGDIAEGYSVSREKKESFPLTVTSAQKNPTAFYLCASSIDRDDTEAFFGQGTRLTVV.

J is TRBJ2-7 and V is TRBV5-1, with D unclear. Trimming pared 0 bases from V and 6 bases from J, leaving 13 bases between. This CDR3 has 14 residues. Germline-derived CDR1 and CDR2 are SGHRS and YFSETQ. The CDR3 spells CASSLVDARGEQYF. The CDR3 region has the DNA TGCGCCAGCAGCTTGGTTGACGCTAGAGGCGAGCAGTACTTC.

This rearrangement joins TRBV10-3 to TRBJ2-3; TRBD1 matches 9 bases. CDR1 is ENHRY and CDR2 is SYGVKD in the germline V gene. The CDR3 loop spans 13 amino acids. J gave up 2 bases and V 9 bases, and 3 bases lay outside the gene matches. CDR3 coding DNA: TGTGCCATGGGGACAGGGACCACAGATACGCAGTATTTT. Translating it yields CAMGTGTTDTQYF.